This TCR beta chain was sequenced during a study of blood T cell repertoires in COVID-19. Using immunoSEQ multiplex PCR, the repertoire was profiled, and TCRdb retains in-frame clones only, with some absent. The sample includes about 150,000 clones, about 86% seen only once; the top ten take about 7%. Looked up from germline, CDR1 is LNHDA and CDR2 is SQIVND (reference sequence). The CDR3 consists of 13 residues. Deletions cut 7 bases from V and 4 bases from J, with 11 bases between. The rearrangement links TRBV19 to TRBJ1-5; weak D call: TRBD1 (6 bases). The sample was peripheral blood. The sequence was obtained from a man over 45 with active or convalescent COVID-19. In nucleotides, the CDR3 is TGTGCCAGTACAACAGGGATGAATCAGCCCCAGCATTTT. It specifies CASTTGMNQPQHF.